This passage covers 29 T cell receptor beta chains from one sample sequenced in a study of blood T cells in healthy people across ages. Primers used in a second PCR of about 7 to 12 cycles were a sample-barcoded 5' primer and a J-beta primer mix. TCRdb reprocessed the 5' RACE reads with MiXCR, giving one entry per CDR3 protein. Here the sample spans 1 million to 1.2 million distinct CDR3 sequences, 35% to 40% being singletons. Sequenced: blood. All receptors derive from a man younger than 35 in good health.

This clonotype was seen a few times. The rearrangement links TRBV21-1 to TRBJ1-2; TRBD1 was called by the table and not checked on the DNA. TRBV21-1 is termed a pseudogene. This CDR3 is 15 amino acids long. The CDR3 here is CASTEDRGHSYGYTF. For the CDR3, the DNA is TGTGCCAGCACCGAAGACAGGGGGCATAGCTATGGCTACACCTTC.

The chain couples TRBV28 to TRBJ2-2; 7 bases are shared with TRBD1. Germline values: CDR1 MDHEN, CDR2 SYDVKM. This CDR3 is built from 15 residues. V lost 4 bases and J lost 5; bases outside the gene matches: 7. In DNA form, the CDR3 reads TGTGCCAGCAGTTCAGGACAGGTTGGGACCGGGGAGCTGTTTTTT. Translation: CASSSGQVGTGELFF.

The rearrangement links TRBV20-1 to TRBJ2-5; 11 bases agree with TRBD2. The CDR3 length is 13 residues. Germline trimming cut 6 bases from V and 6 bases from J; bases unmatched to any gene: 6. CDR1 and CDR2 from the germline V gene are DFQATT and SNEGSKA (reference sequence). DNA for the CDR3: TGCAGTGCAACCGGGACTAGCGGACAGACCCAGTACTTC. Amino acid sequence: CSATGTSGQTQYF.

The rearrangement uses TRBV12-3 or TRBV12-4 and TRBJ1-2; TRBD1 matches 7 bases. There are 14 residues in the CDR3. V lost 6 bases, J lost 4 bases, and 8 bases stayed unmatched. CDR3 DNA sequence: TGTGCCAGCAGACCTAGACAGGGTTCCTATGGCTACACCTTC. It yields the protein CASRPRQGSYGYTF.

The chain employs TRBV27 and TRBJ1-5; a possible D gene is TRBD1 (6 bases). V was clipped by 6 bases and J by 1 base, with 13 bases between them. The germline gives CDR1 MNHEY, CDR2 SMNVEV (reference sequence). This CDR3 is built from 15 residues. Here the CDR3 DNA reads TGTGCCAGCAGACCAGGGGTAGCGAGCAATCAGCCCCAGCATTTT. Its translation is CASRPGVASNQPQHF.

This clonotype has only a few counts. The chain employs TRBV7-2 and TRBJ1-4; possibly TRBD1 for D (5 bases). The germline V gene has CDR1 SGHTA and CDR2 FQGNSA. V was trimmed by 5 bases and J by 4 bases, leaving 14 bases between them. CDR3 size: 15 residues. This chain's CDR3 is CASSPRGRDNEKLFF. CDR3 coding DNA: TGTGCCAGCAGCCCGCGGGGACGGGATAATGAAAAACTGTTTTTT. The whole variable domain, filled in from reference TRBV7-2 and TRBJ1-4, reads GAGVSQSPSNKVTEKGKDVELRCDPISGHTALYWYRQSLGQGLEFLIYFQGNSAPDKSGLPSDRFSAERTGGSVSTLTIQRTQQEDSAVYLCASSPRGRDNEKLFFGSGTQLSVL.

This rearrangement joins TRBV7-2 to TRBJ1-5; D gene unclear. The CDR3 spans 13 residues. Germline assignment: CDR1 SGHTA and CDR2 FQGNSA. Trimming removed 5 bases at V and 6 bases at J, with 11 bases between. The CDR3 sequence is CASSPNQVQPQHF. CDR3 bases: TGTGCCAGCAGCCCGAACCAGGTTCAGCCCCAGCATTTT.

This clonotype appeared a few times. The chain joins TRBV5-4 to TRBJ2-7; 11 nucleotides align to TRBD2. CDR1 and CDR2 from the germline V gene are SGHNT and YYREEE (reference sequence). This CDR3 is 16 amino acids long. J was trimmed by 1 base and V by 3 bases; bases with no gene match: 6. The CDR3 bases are TGTGCCAGCAGCTCTATACTAGCGGGGGATTCCTACGAGCAGTACTTC. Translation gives CASSSILAGDSYEQYF.

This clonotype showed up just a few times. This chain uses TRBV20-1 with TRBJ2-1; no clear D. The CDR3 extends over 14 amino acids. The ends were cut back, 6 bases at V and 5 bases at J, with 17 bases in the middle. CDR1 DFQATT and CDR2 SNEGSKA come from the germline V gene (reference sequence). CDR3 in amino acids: CSAPDWRFHNEQFF. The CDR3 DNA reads TGCAGTGCCCCAGACTGGCGTTTTCACAATGAGCAGTTCTTC.

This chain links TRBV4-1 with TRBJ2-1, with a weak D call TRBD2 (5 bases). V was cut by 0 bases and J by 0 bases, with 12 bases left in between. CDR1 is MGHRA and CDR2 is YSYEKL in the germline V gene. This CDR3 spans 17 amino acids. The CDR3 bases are TGCGCCAGCAGCCAAGATGGGAGACTGAGCTCCTACAATGAGCAGTTCTTC. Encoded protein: CASSQDGRLSSYNEQFF.

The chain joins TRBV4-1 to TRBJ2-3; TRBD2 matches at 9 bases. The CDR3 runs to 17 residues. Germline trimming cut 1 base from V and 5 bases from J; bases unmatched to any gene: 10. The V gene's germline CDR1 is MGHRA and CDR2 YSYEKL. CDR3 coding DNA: TGCGCCAGCAGCCAAGGAGGTGGGGCTAGCGGGGAAGATACGCAGTATTTT. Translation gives CASSQGGGASGEDTQYF.

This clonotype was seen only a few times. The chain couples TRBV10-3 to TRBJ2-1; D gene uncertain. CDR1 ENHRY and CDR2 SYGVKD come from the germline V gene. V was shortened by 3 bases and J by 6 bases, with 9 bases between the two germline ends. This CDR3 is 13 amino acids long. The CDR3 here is CAISDATSNEQFF. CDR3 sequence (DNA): TGTGCCATCAGTGATGCCACCAGCAATGAGCAGTTCTTC.

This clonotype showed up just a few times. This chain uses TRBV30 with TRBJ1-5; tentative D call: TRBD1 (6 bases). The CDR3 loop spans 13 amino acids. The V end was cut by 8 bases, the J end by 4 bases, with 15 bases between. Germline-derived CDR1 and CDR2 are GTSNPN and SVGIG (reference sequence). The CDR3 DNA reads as TGTGCCGCAGAACAGGGTTGGAATCAGCCCCAGCATTTT. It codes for CAAEQGWNQPQHF.

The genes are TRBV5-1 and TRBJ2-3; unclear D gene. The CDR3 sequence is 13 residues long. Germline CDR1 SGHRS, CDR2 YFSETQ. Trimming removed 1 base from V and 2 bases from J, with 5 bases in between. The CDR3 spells CASSLLPTDTQYF. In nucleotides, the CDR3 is TGCGCCAGCAGCTTGTTGCCCACAGATACGCAGTATTTT.

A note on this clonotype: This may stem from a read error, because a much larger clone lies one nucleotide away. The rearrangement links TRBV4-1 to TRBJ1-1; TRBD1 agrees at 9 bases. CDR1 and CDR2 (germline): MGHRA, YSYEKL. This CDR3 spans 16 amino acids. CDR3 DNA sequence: TGCACCAGCAGCCAGGGAGTTACAGGGGGCGCGACTGAAGCTTTCTTT. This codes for CTSSQGVTGGATEAFF.

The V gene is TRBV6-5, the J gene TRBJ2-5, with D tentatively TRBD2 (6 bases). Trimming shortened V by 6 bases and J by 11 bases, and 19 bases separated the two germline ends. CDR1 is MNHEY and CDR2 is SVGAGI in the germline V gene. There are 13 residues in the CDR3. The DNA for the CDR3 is TGTGCCAGCAGAGAGGGACTCTACAATGAGCAGTACTTC. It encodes CASREGLYNEQYF.

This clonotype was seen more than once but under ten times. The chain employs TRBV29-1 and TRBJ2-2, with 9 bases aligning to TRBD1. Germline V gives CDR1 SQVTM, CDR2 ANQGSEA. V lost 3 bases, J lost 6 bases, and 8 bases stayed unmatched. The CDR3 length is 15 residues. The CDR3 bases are TGCAGCGTTGAGTGGGACAGGGAAAAGGCCGGGGAGCTGTTTTTT. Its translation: CSVEWDREKAGELFF.

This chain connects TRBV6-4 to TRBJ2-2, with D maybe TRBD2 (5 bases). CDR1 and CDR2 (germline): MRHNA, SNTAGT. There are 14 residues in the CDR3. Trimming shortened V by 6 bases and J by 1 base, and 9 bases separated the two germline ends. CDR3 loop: CASSHTRNTGELFF. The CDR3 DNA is TGTGCCAGCAGCCATACTAGGAACACCGGGGAGCTGTTTTTT.

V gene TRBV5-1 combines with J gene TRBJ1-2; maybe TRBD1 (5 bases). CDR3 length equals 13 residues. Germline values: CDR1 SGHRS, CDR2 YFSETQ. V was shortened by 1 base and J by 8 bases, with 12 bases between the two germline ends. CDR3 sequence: CASSLLGVGGYTF. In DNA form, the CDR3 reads TGCGCCAGCAGCTTGTTGGGGGTTGGAGGCTACACCTTC. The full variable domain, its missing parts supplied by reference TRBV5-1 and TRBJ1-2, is KAGVTQTPRYLIKTRGQQVTLSCSPISGHRSVSWYQQTPGQGLQFLFEYFSETQRNKGNFPGRFSGRQFSNSRSEMNVSTLELGDSALYLCASSLLGVGGYTFGSGTRLTVV.

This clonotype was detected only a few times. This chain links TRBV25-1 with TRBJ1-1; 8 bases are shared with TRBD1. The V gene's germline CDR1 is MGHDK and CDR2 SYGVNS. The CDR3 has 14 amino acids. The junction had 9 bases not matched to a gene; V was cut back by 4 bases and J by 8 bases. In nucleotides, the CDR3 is TGTGCCAGCAGTGGCCGGACAGGGAACGTCGAAGCTTTCTTT. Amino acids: CASSGRTGNVEAFF.

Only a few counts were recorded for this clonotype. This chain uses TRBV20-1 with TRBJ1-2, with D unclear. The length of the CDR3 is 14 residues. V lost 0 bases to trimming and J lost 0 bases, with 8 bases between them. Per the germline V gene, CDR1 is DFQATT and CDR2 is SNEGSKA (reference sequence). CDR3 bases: TGCAGTGCTAGAGATGGGCCTACTAACTATGGCTACACCTTC. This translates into CSARDGPTNYGYTF.

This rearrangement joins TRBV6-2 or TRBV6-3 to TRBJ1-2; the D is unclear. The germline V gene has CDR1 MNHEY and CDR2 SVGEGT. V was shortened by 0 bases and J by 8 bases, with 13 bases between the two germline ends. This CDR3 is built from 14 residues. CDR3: CASSYSIQAQGYTF. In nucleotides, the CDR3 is TGTGCCAGCAGTTACTCGATCCAGGCGCAGGGCTACACCTTC.

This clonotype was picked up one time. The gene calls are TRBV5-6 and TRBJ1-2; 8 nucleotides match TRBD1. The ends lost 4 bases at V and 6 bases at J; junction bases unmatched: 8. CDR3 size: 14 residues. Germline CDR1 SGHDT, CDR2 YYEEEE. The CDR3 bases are TGTGCCAGCAGCCGAGACAGGGGCAAACATGGCTACACCTTC. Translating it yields CASSRDRGKHGYTF.

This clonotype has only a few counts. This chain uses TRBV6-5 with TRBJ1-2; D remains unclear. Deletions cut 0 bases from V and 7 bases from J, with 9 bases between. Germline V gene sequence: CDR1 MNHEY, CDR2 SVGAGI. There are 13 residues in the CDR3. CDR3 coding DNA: TGTGCCAGCAGTTACTCGCCTGTGGGTGGCTACACCTTC. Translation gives CASSYSPVGGYTF.

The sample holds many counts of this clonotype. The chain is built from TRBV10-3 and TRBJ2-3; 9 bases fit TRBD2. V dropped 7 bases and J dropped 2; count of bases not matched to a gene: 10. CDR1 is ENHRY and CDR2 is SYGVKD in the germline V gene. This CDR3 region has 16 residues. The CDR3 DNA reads TGTGCCATCAACAAGCGGGGGGACCACGTCACAGATACGCAGTATTTT. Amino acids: CAINKRGDHVTDTQYF.

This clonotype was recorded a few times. The CDR3 sequence is CASSIGGRSYNEQFF. The CDR3 DNA sequence: TGTGCCAGCAGCATAGGAGGAAGGTCCTACAATGAGCAGTTCTTC. The chain links TRBV7-3 to TRBJ2-1; a weak D match, TRBD2 (5 bases). Germline assignment: CDR1 SGHTA and CDR2 FQGTGA. V dropped 5 bases and J dropped 1 base, with 12 bases sitting between them. The CDR3 loop spans 15 amino acids.

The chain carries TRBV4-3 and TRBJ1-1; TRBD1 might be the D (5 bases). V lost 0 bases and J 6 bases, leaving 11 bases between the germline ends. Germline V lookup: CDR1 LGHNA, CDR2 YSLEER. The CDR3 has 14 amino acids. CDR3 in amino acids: CASSQDLWGAEAFF. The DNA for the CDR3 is TGCGCCAGCAGCCAAGATCTGTGGGGGGCTGAAGCTTTCTTT.

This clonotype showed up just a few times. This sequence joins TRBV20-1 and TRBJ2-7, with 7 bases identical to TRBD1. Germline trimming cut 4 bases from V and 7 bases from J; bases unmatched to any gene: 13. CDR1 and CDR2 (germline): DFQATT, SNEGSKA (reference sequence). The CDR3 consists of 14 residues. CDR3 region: CSATSDRESGEQYF. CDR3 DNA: TGCAGTGCTACCAGTGACAGGGAGTCAGGTGAGCAGTACTTC.

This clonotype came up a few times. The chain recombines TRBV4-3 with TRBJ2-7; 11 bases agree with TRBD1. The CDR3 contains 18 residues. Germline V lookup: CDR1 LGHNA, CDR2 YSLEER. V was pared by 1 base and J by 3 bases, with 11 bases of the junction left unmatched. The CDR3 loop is CASSQGFRDRGTNYEQYF. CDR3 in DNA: TGCGCCAGCAGCCAAGGGTTCCGGGACAGGGGGACCAACTACGAGCAGTACTTC.